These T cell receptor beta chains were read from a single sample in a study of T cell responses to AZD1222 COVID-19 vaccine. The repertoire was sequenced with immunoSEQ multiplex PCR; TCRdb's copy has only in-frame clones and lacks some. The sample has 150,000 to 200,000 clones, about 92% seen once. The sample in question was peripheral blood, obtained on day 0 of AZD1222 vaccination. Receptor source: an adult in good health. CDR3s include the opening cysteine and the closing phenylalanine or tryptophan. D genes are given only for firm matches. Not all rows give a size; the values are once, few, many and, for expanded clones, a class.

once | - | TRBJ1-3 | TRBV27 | TGTGCCAGCAGTTTAGACAGCCATGGAAACACCATATATTTT | CASSLDSHGNTIYF
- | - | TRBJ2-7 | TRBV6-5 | TGTGCCAGCAGTTACGGTGTCGGGGACGAGCAGTACTTC | CASSYGVGDEQYF
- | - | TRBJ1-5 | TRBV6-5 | TGTGCCAGCACTTGGGGGACGCAGCCCCAGCATTTT | CASTWGTQPQHF
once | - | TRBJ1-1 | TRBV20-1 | TGCAGAGACCCAATTATCAGCAGAAAGTCCTTT | CRDPIISRKSF
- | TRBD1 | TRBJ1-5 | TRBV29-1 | TGCAGCGTGCAGGGGGCCCAGGGTCAGCCCCAGCATTTT | CSVQGAQGQPQHF
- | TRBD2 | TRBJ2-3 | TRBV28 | TGTGCCAGCAGGGGTAGCGGGAGACCAGTAGATACGCAGTATTTT | CASRGSGRPVDTQYF
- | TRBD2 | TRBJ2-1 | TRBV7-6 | TGTGCCAGCAGCCCTATAGGACTAGCGGTTGAGCAGTTCTTC | CASSPIGLAVEQFF
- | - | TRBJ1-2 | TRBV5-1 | TGCGCCAGCAGTGGGGCAGTCGTGGCGCTATATGGCTACACCTTC | CASSGAVVALYGYTF
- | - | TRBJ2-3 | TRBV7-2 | TGTGCCAGCAGCTCCGGAGGGGGACCTAGCACAGATACGCAGTATTTT | CASSSGGGPSTDTQYF
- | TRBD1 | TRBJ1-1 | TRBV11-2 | TGTGCCAGCAGCTTAACAGGGACAGTTGAAGCTTTCTTT | CASSLTGTVEAFF
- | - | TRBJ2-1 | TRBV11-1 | TGTGCCAGCAGCTTAAAACATAACAATGAGCAGTTCTTC | CASSLKHNNEQFF
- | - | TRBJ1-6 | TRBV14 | TGTGCCAGCAGCCATCAGGGTCGGGTTTCACCCCTCCACTTT | CASSHQGRVSPLHF
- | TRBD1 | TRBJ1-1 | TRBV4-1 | TGCGCCAGCAGCCAAGGAGGACAGGGGGCCACTGAAGCTTTCTTT | CASSQGGQGATEAFF
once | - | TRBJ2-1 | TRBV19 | TGTGCCAGTAGTATCGGACGTCAGGGCTCCAATGAGCAGTTCTTC | CASSIGRQGSNEQFF
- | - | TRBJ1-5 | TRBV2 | TGTGCCAGCAGTGACGGGGGGAGCAATCAGCCCCAGCATTTT | CASSDGGSNQPQHF
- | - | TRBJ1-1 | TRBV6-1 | TGTGCCAGCAGTGAAGGGCAGGAAAACACTGAAGCTTTCTTT | CASSEGQENTEAFF
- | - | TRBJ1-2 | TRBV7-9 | TGTGCCAGCAGCTTAGATCTTGGGGTCCCTTATGGCTACACCTTC | CASSLDLGVPYGYTF
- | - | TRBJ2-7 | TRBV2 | TGTGCCAGCAGTACGGAAAAGGCGGAGTACTTC | CASSTEKAEYF
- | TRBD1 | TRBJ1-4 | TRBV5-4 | TGTGCCAGCAGCCTAGGGGGGGACAGGGCCACTGGGAAACTGTTTTTT | CASSLGGDRATGKLFF
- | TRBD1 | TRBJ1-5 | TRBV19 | TGTGCCAGCCGCGGACAGGGCGGGTATAGCAATCAGCCCCAGCATTTT | CASRGQGGYSNQPQHF
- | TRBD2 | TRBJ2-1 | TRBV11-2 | TGTGCCAGCAGCTCCCGACTGGGGGAGGGCCCGTTTGAGCAGTTCTTC | CASSSRLGEGPFEQFF
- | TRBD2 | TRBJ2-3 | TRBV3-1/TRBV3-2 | TGTGCCAGCAGCCTGCTAGCGGGAGCTCCAGATACGCAGTATTTT | CASSLLAGAPDTQYF